The 11 T cell receptor beta chains below were found in one sample sequenced in a study of blood T cell repertoires in COVID-19. Libraries were prepared by immunoSEQ multiplex PCR; TCRdb keeps only in-frame clonotypes and omits some of them. The sample contains some 250,000 clones, around nine tenths of which appear only once. The sequenced sample consisted of peripheral blood. The receptors were gathered from an older woman with COVID-19, enrolled during active disease.

The rearrangement uses TRBV6-5 and TRBJ1-2; 7 nucleotides agree with TRBD1. V gave up 8 bases and J gave up 4 bases; unmatched junction bases: 7. Per the germline V gene, CDR1 is MNHEY and CDR2 is SVGAGI. The CDR3 is 13 amino acids. The CDR3 nucleotides read TGTGCCAGCCAAAAGGGGGACAGCTATGGCTACACCTTC. Residues: CASQKGDSYGYTF.

The rearrangement joins TRBV18 to TRBJ2-2; no firm D call. Germline V gene lookup returns CDR1 KGHSH and CDR2 LQKENI. The CDR3 loop spans 17 amino acids. The germline V and J ends were trimmed by 2 bases and 0 bases, with 13 bases remaining between them. CDR3 protein: CASSPSPLTPNTGELFF. For the CDR3, the DNA is TGTGCCAGCTCACCATCCCCACTCACCCCGAACACCGGGGAGCTGTTTTTT.

The chain employs TRBV19 and TRBJ2-7; 7 bases are a match to TRBD2. In germline, CDR1 is LNHDA, CDR2 SQIVND (reference sequence). The V and J ends lost 10 bases and 3 bases, in that order; junction bases with no gene match: 6. The CDR3 is 12 residues long. CDR3 in amino acids: CATSAGDYEQYF. DNA of the CDR3: TGTGCCACCAGCGCGGGAGACTACGAGCAGTACTTC.

V usage is TRBV5-6 and J usage is TRBJ2-2; TRBD2 is a possible D gene (6 bases). The CDR3 is made up of 14 amino acids. The germline V gene encodes CDR1 SGHDT and CDR2 YYEEEE. The V end lost 1 base, the J end lost 4 bases, and 8 bases lay between the germline ends. The CDR3 is CASSLPRGTGELFF. The CDR3 DNA reads as TGTGCCAGCAGCTTGCCGCGGGGCACCGGGGAGCTGTTTTTT.

The V and J genes are TRBV5-4 and TRBJ1-1; no firm D call. Germline CDR1 and CDR2: SGHNT and YYREEE (reference sequence). This CDR3 comprises 13 residues. V dropped 0 bases and J dropped 3 bases, with 6 bases sitting between them. CDR3 amino acids: CASSLAQYTEAFF. The DNA of the CDR3 is TGTGCCAGCAGCTTGGCACAGTACACTGAAGCTTTCTTT.

The chain is built from TRBV4-2 and TRBJ1-5; 7 bases are a match to TRBD1. The ends lost 4 bases at V and 4 bases at J; junction bases unmatched: 7. Germline-derived CDR1 and CDR2 are LGHNA and YNFKEQ. The CDR3 extends over 15 amino acids. The CDR3 DNA follows: TGTGCCAGCAGCCCCTCCGGGACAGAAAATCAGCCCCAGCATTTT. It encodes CASSPSGTENQPQHF.

This rearrangement joins TRBV7-8 to TRBJ1-2; 10 nucleotides line up with TRBD1. The V gene's germline CDR1 is SGHVS and CDR2 FQNEAQ. V shed 5 bases, J shed 7 bases, and the junction held 10 bases outside the gene matches. CDR3 length equals 15 residues. CDR3 nucleotides: TGTGCCAGCAGCCAACGGACAGGGGGGTTGAGTGGCTACACCTTC. Translated, it gives CASSQRTGGLSGYTF.

This clone occurred once. This chain connects TRBV19 to TRBJ2-4; 13 bases fit TRBD2. CDR3 size: 21 residues. Germline assignment: CDR1 LNHDA and CDR2 SQIVND (reference sequence). Trimming cost V 5 bases and J 1 base; bases outside gene matches: 17. The CDR3 protein is CASSPRGLAGTLNRAKNIQYF. Written as DNA, the CDR3 is TGTGCCAGTAGTCCCCGGGGACTAGCGGGAACCCTAAATAGGGCCAAAAACATTCAGTACTTC.

The chain joins TRBV29-1 to TRBJ2-7; 14 nucleotides align to TRBD2. Germline V gene lookup returns CDR1 SQVTM and CDR2 ANQGSEA. V lost 7 bases to trimming and J lost 7 bases; unmatched junction nucleotides: 18. There are 17 residues in the CDR3. The CDR3 DNA reads TGCAGCGCTGGGCGACCTTCCGGGACTAGCGGGAGAAATGAGCAGTACTTC. It translates to CSAGRPSGTSGRNEQYF.

This rearrangement joins TRBV1 to TRBJ2-7; the D segment call TRBD2 is taken from the table without a DNA check. TRBV1 is marked as a pseudogene. CDR3 length: 19 residues. CDR3 DNA: TGCACCAGCAGCCCGATGACCGGGACTAGCGGGAGGTCCACCTACGAGCAGTACTTC. It encodes CTSSPMTGTSGRSTYEQYF.

The V call is TRBV3-1 (or the pseudogene TRBV3-2), the J call TRBJ2-7; D not certain. CDR3 length: 14 residues. CDR1 is LGHDT and CDR2 is YNNKEL in the germline V gene (reference sequence). V shed 4 bases and J shed 5 bases, with 15 bases lying between them. This chain's CDR3 is CASSLAGSHHEQYF. The CDR3 bases are TGTGCCAGCAGCCTCGCCGGGTCGCATCACGAGCAGTACTTC.